This record concerns one TCR beta chain sequence. With 3 bases removed from V and 5 bases from J, the gap between germline ends came to 10 bases. Germline CDR1 and CDR2: LNHDA and SQIVND (reference sequence). The CDR3 is 13 residues long. Seattle researchers signed up patients amid active infection and tracked them longitudinally. The sample is drawn from a study of blood T cell repertoires in COVID-19. In the study overall: T cells, B-cell-depleted T cells, or PBMCs provided the cDNA or gDNA that served as material.

How the authors handled the data: Estimation of nucleated cell counts was performed using reference gene primer amplification. Profiling relied on immunoSEQ multiplex PCR, and the TCRdb table lists in-frame clones only, not all of them. V and J calls and clone size are copied from that table; D and trimming were computed from the DNA. The repertoire includes over 250,000 clones, roughly nine tenths of them detected once, and around 2.2% sits in the top ten. The sample taken for sequencing was peripheral blood. This sequence originates from a woman in her 30s with COVID-19, enrolled during active disease. The V call is TRBV19, the J call TRBJ2-5; D gene ambiguous. The CDR3 reads CASSIWLRETQYF. The CDR3 DNA reads TGTGCCAGTAGTATTTGGCTTCGCGAGACCCAGTACTTC.